The clone carrying this T cell receptor beta chain was observed once. Its target is not known. This could be a read error, since a much larger clone is one nucleotide away. From germline, CDR1 is SGHTA and CDR2 FQGNSA. This CDR3 region has 17 residues. The V segment lost 2 bases and the J segment 0 bases; nucleotides outside the gene matches: 7. TCRdb redid the calling of the reads with MiXCR, one entry per CDR3 protein. The sample carries about 47,000 distinct CDR3 sequences, about 19% recorded once. The data originate from a study of T cell repertoires in cytomegalovirus infection. Sequenced material: CD8+ T cells from cultured PBMCs, taken from culture after CMV antigen stimulation. The rearrangement joins TRBV7-2 to TRBJ1-1; 9 positions match TRBD1. This TCR was sampled from a human donor in good health (CMV status not recorded). Some clones in this sample may be carry-over from other donors' samples. CDR3 region: CASSLIQGAHLNTEAFF. DNA for the CDR3: TGTGCCAGCAGCTTAATACAGGGGGCGCATTTGAACACTGAAGCTTTCTTT.